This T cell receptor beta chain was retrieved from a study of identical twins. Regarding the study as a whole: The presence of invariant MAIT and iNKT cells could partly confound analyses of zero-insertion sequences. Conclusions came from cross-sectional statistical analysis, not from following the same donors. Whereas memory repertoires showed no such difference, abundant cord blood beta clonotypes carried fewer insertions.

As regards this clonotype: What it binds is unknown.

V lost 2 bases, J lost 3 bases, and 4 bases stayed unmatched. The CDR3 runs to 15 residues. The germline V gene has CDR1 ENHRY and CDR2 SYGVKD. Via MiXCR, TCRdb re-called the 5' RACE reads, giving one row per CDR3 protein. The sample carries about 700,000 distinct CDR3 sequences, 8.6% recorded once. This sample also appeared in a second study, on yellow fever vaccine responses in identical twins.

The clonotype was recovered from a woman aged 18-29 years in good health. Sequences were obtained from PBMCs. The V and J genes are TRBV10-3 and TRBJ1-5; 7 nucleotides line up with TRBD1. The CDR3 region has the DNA TGTGCCATCAGTGAGAAGACAGGGACCAATCAGCCCCAGCATTTT. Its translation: CAISEKTGTNQPQHF.